These 30 T cell receptor beta chains were all obtained from the same sample, sequenced in a study of T cells in localized non-small cell lung cancer. The assay was immunoSEQ multiplex PCR, and TCRdb's table has in-frame clones only and misses some. The sample lists fewer than 15,000 clones; 28% were seen once. Source: lung tumor tissue, taken before any cancer treatment. The source is a female donor older than 55 with stage I lung adenocarcinoma.

The rearrangement uses TRBV19 and TRBJ2-1; possibly TRBD1 or TRBD2 for D (5 bases each). This CDR3 region has 12 residues. Germline V CDR1 and CDR2: LNHDA, SQIVND (reference sequence). V dropped 3 bases and J dropped 10 bases, with 10 bases sitting between them. CDR3 sequence reads: CASSIGTAEQFF. In nucleotides, the CDR3 is TGTGCCAGTAGTATCGGGACCGCCGAGCAGTTCTTC.

The chain employs TRBV12-5 and TRBJ2-7; tentatively, D is TRBD1 or TRBD2 (6 bases each). Germline lookup yields CDR1 LGHNT and CDR2 FRNRAP. There are 14 residues in the CDR3. V was shortened by 7 bases and J by 5 bases, with 18 bases between the two germline ends. CDR3 region: CASAPGAGNNEQYF. Written as DNA, the CDR3 is TGTGCTAGTGCGCCGGGGGCGGGGAACAACGAGCAGTACTTC.

A few counts support this clone. The chain carries TRBV11-3 and TRBJ1-2; 8 nucleotides agree with TRBD1. With 5 bases clipped from V and 1 base from J, the junction kept 9 bases outside the gene matches. The CDR3 has 16 residues. CDR1 is SGHNT and CDR2 is YENEEA in the germline V gene. In DNA form, the CDR3 reads TGTGCCAGCAGCGCACGACAGGGGCCCCTTAACTATGGCTACACCTTC. It encodes CASSARQGPLNYGYTF.

This clone has only a few counts. The V gene is TRBV11-3, the J gene TRBJ2-1, with 10 bases that match TRBD2. This CDR3 is built from 16 residues. Germline CDR1 SGHNT, CDR2 YENEEA. After removal of 5 bases from V and 7 bases from J, the junction contained 11 bases not matched to a gene. CDR3 in DNA: TGTGCCAGCAGCCCAAGGAGGGCTAGCGGGAGTAATGAGCAGTTCTTC. Residues: CASSPRRASGSNEQFF.

The sample holds a few counts of this clone. The gene calls are TRBV6-8 and TRBJ1-2; TRBD1 might be the D (5 bases). V shed 2 bases and J shed 3 bases, with 7 bases lying between them. CDR1 and CDR2 (germline): MNHGY, SAAAGT. The length of the CDR3 is 13 residues. DNA of the CDR3: TGTGCCAGCAGTTACCCACAGGACTATGGCTACACCTTC. Its translation is CASSYPQDYGYTF.

A few counts support this clone. The J gene is TRBJ2-7, the V gene TRBV6-8, with TRBD2 identical over 7 bases. Losses at the gene ends were 6 bases for V and 6 bases for J; bases not matched to a gene: 5. CDR3 length: 12 residues. Looked up from germline, CDR1 is MNHGY and CDR2 is SAAAGT. This chain's CDR3 is CASRGGLVEQYF. The CDR3 DNA reads TGTGCCAGCAGAGGAGGACTAGTCGAGCAGTACTTC.

This clone occurred a few times. The chain uses TRBV11-3 and TRBJ1-5; maybe TRBD1 (5 bases). This CDR3 region has 15 residues. Trimming pared 5 bases from V and 7 bases from J, leaving 18 bases between. The germline V gene encodes CDR1 SGHNT and CDR2 YENEEA. The CDR3 DNA sequence: TGTGCCAGCAGCCTCCTGATAGGGGTCGAACAGCCCCAGCATTTT. Its translation: CASSLLIGVEQPQHF.

There are a few counts of this clone. This chain connects TRBV6-8 to TRBJ1-5, with a tentative D call TRBD1 (6 bases). Trimming left V 7 bases short and J 8 bases short, with 21 bases between. Germline CDR1 reads MNHGY; CDR2 reads SAAAGT. The CDR3 runs to 15 residues. CDR3: CASTQTPPGAEPQHF. The CDR3 bases are TGTGCCAGCACCCAAACTCCTCCAGGGGCTGAGCCCCAGCATTTT.

This clone is medium-sized in the sample. The chain has TRBV25-1 and TRBJ2-6; 7 bases line up with TRBD1. The CDR3 is made up of 13 amino acids. Germline CDR1 is MGHDK and CDR2 is SYGVNS. The trim removed 3 bases at V and 12 bases at J, leaving 5 bases unmatched. The CDR3 sequence is CASSETGLAVLTF. CDR3 sequence (DNA): TGTGCCAGCAGTGAGACAGGGTTAGCCGTCCTGACTTTC.

This clone appeared many times. This sequence joins TRBV11-3 and TRBJ2-1; 8 nucleotides agree with TRBD2. Germline loops: CDR1 SGHNT, CDR2 YENEEA. The CDR3 length is 15 residues. V lost 5 bases and J lost 4; bases outside the gene matches: 7. The CDR3 loop reads CASSATSGNYNEQFF. The CDR3 coding sequence is TGTGCCAGCAGCGCCACTAGCGGCAATTACAATGAGCAGTTCTTC.

This clone was seen repeatedly, ten times or more. The chain has TRBV11-3 and TRBJ1-1; D ambiguous. Looked up from germline, CDR1 is SGHNT and CDR2 is YENEEA. Trimming shortened V by 1 base and J by 4 bases, and 10 bases separated the two germline ends. CDR3 length: 14 amino acids. The CDR3 DNA follows: TGTGCCAGCAGCTTAGGCAGTGTGGGCACTGAAGCTTTCTTT. Amino acids: CASSLGSVGTEAFF.

J is TRBJ2-2 and V is TRBV18; a weak D match, TRBD2 (5 bases). The V end lost 7 bases, the J end lost 3 bases, and 9 bases lay between the germline ends. The CDR3 is made up of 13 amino acids. The germline V gene has CDR1 KGHSH and CDR2 LQKENI. Here the CDR3 reads CASFSGYTGELFF. The DNA of the CDR3 is TGTGCCAGCTTCAGCGGATACACCGGGGAGCTGTTTTTT.

CDR3 coding DNA: TGTGCCAGTAGTATAGATCGGAGAGCCACCATGGGGCAAGAGACCCAGTACTTC. It codes for CASSIDRRATMGQETQYF. J is TRBJ2-5 and V is TRBV19; the D is unclear. The CDR3 is made up of 18 amino acids. Germline values: CDR1 LNHDA, CDR2 SQIVND (reference sequence). V gave up 0 bases and J gave up 2 bases, with 19 bases separating them.

V and J are TRBV29-1 and TRBJ1-2; D possibly corresponds to TRBD1 (6 bases). The CDR3 is 13 residues long. V gave up 7 bases and J gave up 2 bases, with 14 bases separating them. The germline gives CDR1 SQVTM, CDR2 ANQGSEA. CDR3 loop: CSAAGAANYGYTF. CDR3 bases: TGCAGCGCCGCGGGGGCAGCGAACTATGGCTACACCTTC.

This clone occurred many times. The rearrangement joins TRBV11-3 to TRBJ2-1; D possibly uses TRBD1 or TRBD2 (5 bases each). The CDR3 runs 14 residues. CDR1 SGHNT and CDR2 YENEEA come from the germline V gene. V lost 5 bases and J 7 bases, leaving 15 bases between the germline ends. The CDR3 DNA reads as TGTGCCAGCAGCATAACCGGGACCAGTAATGAGCAGTTCTTC. It encodes CASSITGTSNEQFF.

The rearrangement uses TRBV6-8 and TRBJ1-2, with 8 bases matching TRBD1. This CDR3 has 14 amino acids. J was trimmed by 4 bases and V by 5 bases; bases with no gene match: 6. Looked up from germline, CDR1 is MNHGY and CDR2 is SAAAGT. The CDR3 DNA follows: TGTGCCAGCAGTGTCCGGGGACAGGTCTATGGCTACACCTTC. Protein: CASSVRGQVYGYTF.

V usage is TRBV28 and J usage is TRBJ1-1, with 8 positions matching TRBD1. The germline gives CDR1 MDHEN, CDR2 SYDVKM. The CDR3 is 14 residues long. V dropped 3 bases and J dropped 10; count of bases not matched to a gene: 10. Written as DNA, the CDR3 is TGTGCCAGCAGTTTCCGGGGGACAGGACCGAGAGCTTTCTTT. Residues: CASSFRGTGPRAFF.

This clone turned up a few times. V usage is TRBV7-8 and J usage is TRBJ2-7, with 8 bases aligning to TRBD1. Germline V gene lookup returns CDR1 SGHVS and CDR2 FQNEAQ. The V gene end was trimmed by 5 bases and the J gene end by 7 bases; junction bases not matched to a gene: 7. This CDR3 has 13 residues. The CDR3 is CASSRTGGREQYF. CDR3 sequence (DNA): TGTGCCAGCAGCCGTACAGGGGGGAGAGAGCAGTACTTC.

The chain recombines TRBV19 with TRBJ2-6; D is possibly TRBD1 (6 bases). V lost 10 bases, J lost 0 bases, and 19 bases lay in between. The CDR3 is made up of 17 amino acids. Per the germline V gene, CDR1 is LNHDA and CDR2 is SQIVND (reference sequence). The CDR3 sequence is CATAKGGFGSGANVLTF. The CDR3 DNA sequence: TGTGCCACCGCAAAAGGGGGATTCGGCTCTGGGGCCAACGTCCTGACTTTC.

The chain combines TRBV15 with TRBJ1-2; 8 positions agree with TRBD1. J lost 5 bases, V lost 1 base, and 15 bases had no gene match. The CDR3 consists of 18 residues. From germline, CDR1 is LNHNV and CDR2 YYDKDF (reference sequence). Here the CDR3 reads CATSRVAGTGVIGYGYTF. DNA of the CDR3: TGTGCCACCAGCAGAGTAGCCGGGACAGGAGTCATTGGGTATGGCTACACCTTC.

This clone was detected a few times. The chain links TRBV10-3 to TRBJ1-2, with TRBD1 identical over 7 bases. Per germline, CDR1 ENHRY and CDR2 SYGVKD. The junction had 0 bases not matched to a gene; V was cut back by 2 bases and J by 0 bases. The CDR3 extends over 14 amino acids. The CDR3: CAISEGQANYGYTF. CDR3 in DNA: TGTGCCATCAGTGAGGGACAGGCTAACTATGGCTACACCTTC.

There are a few counts of this clone. The chain has TRBV6-8 and TRBJ1-2; D is possibly TRBD1 (5 bases). Per the germline V gene, CDR1 is MNHGY and CDR2 is SAAAGT. This CDR3 contains 13 residues. The ends were cut back, 5 bases at V and 4 bases at J, with 11 bases in the middle. This CDR3 is CASSPDRVYGYTF. CDR3 sequence (DNA): TGTGCCAGCAGTCCCGACAGAGTCTATGGCTACACCTTC.

The chain links TRBV6-8 to TRBJ2-3, with a weak D call TRBD2 (6 bases). V lost 5 bases and J lost 2, with 23 bases in between. Germline values: CDR1 MNHGY, CDR2 SAAAGT. The CDR3 is 18 amino acids. CDR3 sequence: CASSPRAQRVSSTDTQYF. In DNA, the CDR3 is TGTGCCAGCAGTCCCAGGGCCCAGCGGGTTTCATCCACAGATACGCAGTATTTT.

This clone was detected ten times or more. The chain combines TRBV9 with TRBJ1-1, with D uncertain. The CDR3 runs 13 residues. V lost 5 bases and J 5 bases, leaving 13 bases between the germline ends. Germline V CDR1 and CDR2: SGDLS, YYNGEE. In nucleotides, the CDR3 is TGTGCCAGCAGTGACCCCCCGAGTACTGAAGCTTTCTTT. Protein sequence: CASSDPPSTEAFF.

The genes are TRBV30 and TRBJ1-5; no firm D call. Germline values: CDR1 GTSNPN, CDR2 SVGIG (reference sequence). CDR3 size: 13 residues. V gave up 0 bases and J gave up 4 bases, with 7 bases separating them. The CDR3 nucleotides are TGTGCCTGGAGTGTGTCGGGAAATCAGCCCCAGCATTTT. Translation: CAWSVSGNQPQHF.

This chain joins TRBV28 and TRBJ1-2, with unresolved D. Trimming pared 3 bases from V and 8 bases from J, leaving 13 bases between. CDR1 is MDHEN and CDR2 is SYDVKM in the germline V gene. The CDR3 consists of 13 residues. The CDR3 DNA reads as TGTGCCAGCAGTTTTGCGGTCCAGCAAGGCTACACCTTC. This encodes CASSFAVQQGYTF.

The chain recombines TRBV30 with TRBJ2-1; D may match TRBD1 or TRBD2 (5 bases each). The V end lost 1 base, the J end lost 10 bases, and 14 bases lay between the germline ends. This CDR3 comprises 13 residues. CDR1 is GTSNPN, CDR2 SVGIG, per germline (reference sequence). CDR3 bases: TGTGCCTGGAGTGGGGACCCCCGGAGAGAGCAGTTCTTC. Amino acids: CAWSGDPRREQFF.

The rearrangement uses TRBV11-3 and TRBJ2-4; D unclear. Germline V gives CDR1 SGHNT, CDR2 YENEEA. V was cut by 3 bases and J by 1 base, with 19 bases left in between. There are 18 residues in the CDR3. As DNA, the CDR3 is TGTGCCAGCAGCTTGGCCCCTCCCGGGTTAGGGGCCAAAAACATTCAGTACTTC. It specifies CASSLAPPGLGAKNIQYF.

V gene TRBV18 combines with J gene TRBJ1-1; TRBD1 might be the D (5 bases). The CDR3 sequence is 16 residues long. V was pared by 4 bases and J by 7 bases, with 22 bases between. Per germline, CDR1 KGHSH and CDR2 LQKENI. The CDR3 region is CASSLGVGSVSYEAFF. Written as DNA, the CDR3 is TGTGCCAGCTCACTGGGGGTCGGCAGCGTTTCTTATGAAGCTTTCTTT.

The chain employs TRBV30 and TRBJ2-7; D possibly corresponds to TRBD2 (6 bases). V shed 0 bases and J shed 5 bases, with 11 bases lying between them. The CDR3 has 13 amino acids. The germline V gene has CDR1 GTSNPN and CDR2 SVGIG (reference sequence). For the CDR3, the DNA is TGTGCCTGGAGTGTAACCCGCGGGGACGAGCAGTACTTC. This gives the protein CAWSVTRGDEQYF.